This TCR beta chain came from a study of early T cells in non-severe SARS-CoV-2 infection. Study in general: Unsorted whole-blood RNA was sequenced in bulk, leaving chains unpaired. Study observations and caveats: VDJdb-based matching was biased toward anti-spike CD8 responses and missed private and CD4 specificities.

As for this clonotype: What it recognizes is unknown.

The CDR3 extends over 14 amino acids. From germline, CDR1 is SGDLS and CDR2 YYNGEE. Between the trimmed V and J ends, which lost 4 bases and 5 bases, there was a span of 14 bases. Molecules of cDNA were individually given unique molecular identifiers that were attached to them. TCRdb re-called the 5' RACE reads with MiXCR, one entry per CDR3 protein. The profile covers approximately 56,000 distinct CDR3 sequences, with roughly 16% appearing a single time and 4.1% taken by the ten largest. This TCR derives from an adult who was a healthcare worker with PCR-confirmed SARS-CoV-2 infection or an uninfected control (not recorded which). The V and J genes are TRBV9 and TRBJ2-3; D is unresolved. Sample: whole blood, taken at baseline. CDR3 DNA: TGTGCCAGCAGCCCCGGAGTAACCAAAGATACGCAGTATTTT. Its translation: CASSPGVTKDTQYF.